Listed here are 15 T cell receptor beta chains from one sample, sequenced in a study of cytomegalovirus exposure and HLA in healthy donors. A multiplex PCR was run with 60 Vbeta primers and 13 Jbeta primers. Sequencing was performed with immunoSEQ multiplex PCR; in TCRdb, only in-frame clones are kept and a portion is missing. Counted here are 45,000 to 60,000 clones, 72% occurring once; the ten biggest clones make up about 9.3%. The material sequenced was PBMCs. The origin of the receptors is a woman aged 45-65 years in good health and CMV-seronegative.

This chain connects TRBV10-1 to TRBJ2-5; D gene ambiguous. This CDR3 spans 13 amino acids. Germline loops: CDR1 WNHNN, CDR2 SYGVQD (reference sequence). V lost 5 bases to trimming and J lost 5 bases, with 12 bases between them. The CDR3 region is CASSTTAGETQYF. The CDR3 coding sequence is TGCGCCAGCAGTACGACGGCCGGGGAGACCCAGTACTTC.

V gene TRBV6-1 combines with J gene TRBJ2-1; 9 bases align to TRBD1. The CDR3 is 16 residues long. The germline gives CDR1 MNHNS, CDR2 SASEGT. With V trimmed by 4 bases and J by 6 bases, 10 bases remained unmatched. The CDR3 region has the DNA TGTGCCAGCAGTGGACTAACCGGGACAGGGTTCAATGAGCAGTTCTTC. It is translated as CASSGLTGTGFNEQFF.

The CDR3, as DNA: TGTGCCAGCAGCCGAGACGGGGAGGGCCTGAATGAGCAGTTCTTC. Residues: CASSRDGEGLNEQFF. The chain links TRBV27 to TRBJ2-1, with TRBD2 matching 7 bases. Germline CDR1 is MNHEY and CDR2 is SMNVEV (reference sequence). The CDR3 sequence is 15 residues long. V was pared by 6 bases and J by 7 bases, with 12 bases of the junction left unmatched.

The chain joins TRBV13 to TRBJ2-1, with 11 bases identical to TRBD2. Trimming cost V 1 base and J 9 bases; bases outside gene matches: 11. The CDR3 extends over 17 amino acids. In germline, CDR1 is PRHDT, CDR2 FYEKMQ (reference sequence). Written as DNA, the CDR3 is TGTGCCAGCAGCTTAGTGCCGTATAGCGGGGGGGCCGTTGAGCAGTTCTTC. Its protein is CASSLVPYSGGAVEQFF.

This clone showed up just a few times. V and J are TRBV30 and TRBJ1-5; the D is unclear. Germline lookup yields CDR1 GTSNPN and CDR2 SVGIG (reference sequence). CDR3 size: 13 residues. The ends were cut back, 5 bases at V and 0 bases at J, with 8 bases in the middle. In DNA, the CDR3 is TGTGCCTGGGCAGGTAATAGCAATCAGCCCCAGCATTTT. It is translated as CAWAGNSNQPQHF.

The chain links TRBV2 to TRBJ2-3, with 9 positions matching TRBD1. The CDR3 runs 15 residues. The J segment lost 0 bases and the V segment lost 6 bases, leaving 4 bases of the junction unmatched. The germline gives CDR1 SNHLY, CDR2 FYNNEI. The CDR3 coding sequence is TGTGCCAGCAGCCCAACAGGGGGCAGCACAGATACGCAGTATTTT. It specifies CASSPTGGSTDTQYF.

V is TRBV29-1 and J is TRBJ2-3; maybe TRBD1 (5 bases). Germline loops: CDR1 SQVTM, CDR2 ANQGSEA. V was trimmed by 5 bases and J by 2 bases, leaving 11 bases between them. The CDR3 runs 13 residues. CDR3 nucleotides: TGCAGCGTTCTGACAGAGCTCACAGATACGCAGTATTTT. It encodes CSVLTELTDTQYF.

This chain links TRBV28 with TRBJ1-2; a possible D gene is TRBD1 (5 bases). The CDR3 runs to 13 residues. Germline CDR1 MDHEN, CDR2 SYDVKM. With 7 bases removed from V and 5 bases from J, the gap between germline ends came to 14 bases. The CDR3 nucleotides read TGTGCCAGCACAACAGGCATTCCGTATGGCTACACCTTC. This translates into CASTTGIPYGYTF.

The chain combines TRBV30 with TRBJ2-3, with 7 bases fitting TRBD2. The CDR3 is 15 amino acids. Germline CDR1 and CDR2: GTSNPN and SVGIG (reference sequence). The V segment lost 5 bases and the J segment 2 bases; nucleotides outside the gene matches: 10. DNA of the CDR3: TGTGCCTGGGGAATAGGACTAGGGTACACAGATACGCAGTATTTT. This translates into CAWGIGLGYTDTQYF.

The chain joins TRBV7-8 to TRBJ1-2; 9 nucleotides match TRBD1. Germline V lookup: CDR1 SGHVS, CDR2 FQNEAQ. Trimming at V came to 11 bases and at J to 4 bases, leaving 8 bases not matched to a gene. This CDR3 region has 13 residues. The CDR3 protein is CAGNRGQSYGYTF. CDR3 coding DNA: TGTGCCGGGAACAGGGGGCAAAGCTATGGCTACACCTTC.

The chain couples TRBV11-2 to TRBJ1-1; 7 nucleotides align to TRBD1. The CDR3 is 14 amino acids. The trim removed 5 bases at V and 1 base at J, leaving 4 bases unmatched. CDR1 is SGHAT and CDR2 is FQNNGV in the germline V gene. The CDR3 protein is CASSPGTANTEAFF. CDR3 in DNA: TGTGCCAGCAGCCCCGGGACAGCGAACACTGAAGCTTTCTTT.

The chain links TRBV7-8 to TRBJ1-4; 8 bases are a match to TRBD1. Trimming at V came to 5 bases and at J to 6 bases, leaving 2 bases not matched to a gene. Germline assignment: CDR1 SGHVS and CDR2 FQNEAQ. There are 13 residues in the CDR3. CDR3 sequence reads: CASSRTGYEKLFF. The CDR3 DNA reads TGTGCCAGCAGCCGGACAGGGTATGAAAAACTGTTTTTT.

The V and J genes are TRBV7-2 and TRBJ2-3; D is possibly TRBD2 (6 bases). The germline gives CDR1 SGHTA, CDR2 FQGNSA. The CDR3 loop spans 15 amino acids. Trimming stripped 1 base from V and 1 base from J, with 9 bases between. CDR3 sequence reads: CASSLVAGRTDTQYF. The CDR3 DNA follows: TGTGCCAGCAGCTTAGTTGCGGGGCGCACAGATACGCAGTATTTT.

This clone appeared once. J is TRBJ1-5 and V is TRBV27; a possible D gene is TRBD1 (5 bases). Trimming shortened V by 1 base and J by 7 bases, and 11 bases separated the two germline ends. Germline CDR1 MNHEY, CDR2 SMNVEV (reference sequence). The CDR3 spans 14 residues. CDR3 residues: CASSLLGGGQPQHF. CDR3 in DNA: TGTGCCAGCAGTTTATTGGGGGGGGGACAGCCCCAGCATTTT.

The chain has TRBV7-2 and TRBJ2-1; no reliable D call. There are 11 residues in the CDR3. The V gene lost 1 base and the J gene lost 8 bases, with 3 bases spanning the gap. Germline CDR1 reads SGHTA; CDR2 reads FQGNSA. This CDR3 reads CASSLVYEQFF. The CDR3 nucleotides read TGTGCCAGCAGCTTAGTATATGAGCAGTTCTTC.